A selection of T cell receptor beta chains follows, all from one sample in a study of cytomegalovirus exposure and HLA in healthy donors. Some clones are missing from TCRdb's copy, which holds only in-frame ones; the method was immunoSEQ multiplex PCR. Of roughly 150,000 clones in the sample, about 72% were seen once. Sequencing was performed on PBMCs. These receptors all come from a man in his 60s in good health and CMV-seronegative. Each CDR3 is given with its conserved first and last residue. Fields, in order: J gene, clone size, D gene, V gene, CDR3 protein, CDR3 DNA. The D gene is left open where the match is weak. Clone size, where shown, is once, few, many, or a class for clones that have expanded.

TRBJ1-2,-,-,TRBV19,CASSTGTENYGYTF,TGTGCCAGTAGTACCGGGACTGAGAACTATGGCTACACCTTC
TRBJ1-1,once,-,TRBV10-2,CASSKLKEDTEAFF,TGCGCCAGCAGTAAGCTCAAGGAGGACACTGAAGCTTTCTTT
TRBJ1-5,-,-,TRBV28,CASSLTDGNQPQHF,TGTGCCAGCAGCCTGACAGATGGCAATCAGCCCCAGCATTTT
TRBJ1-2,-,TRBD1,TRBV9,CASSVDFGQGYGYTF,TGTGCCAGCAGCGTCGATTTTGGACAGGGCTATGGCTACACCTTC
TRBJ1-5,-,TRBD1,TRBV6-5,CASSYSGTANQPQHF,TGTGCCAGCAGTTACTCTGGGACAGCAAATCAGCCCCAGCATTTT
TRBJ1-6,-,TRBD1,TRBV5-1,CASSFEGAGNSPLHF,TGCGCCAGCAGCTTCGAGGGGGCAGGAAATTCACCCCTCCACTTT
TRBJ1-1,-,-,TRBV6-1,CASRPTAYDTEAFF,TGTGCCAGCAGGCCGACAGCGTATGACACTGAAGCTTTCTTT
TRBJ1-6,-,-,TRBV29-1,CSAGEQNSPLHF,TGCAGCGCTGGGGAGCAGAATTCACCCCTCCACTTT
TRBJ2-2,few,TRBD1,TRBV10-3,CAISEPGQGATGELFF,TGTGCCATCAGTGAGCCGGGACAGGGGGCGACCGGGGAGCTGTTTTTT
TRBJ1-6,-,TRBD1,TRBV28,CASTPGTGISPLHF,TGTGCCAGCACCCCCGGGACAGGCATCTCACCCCTCCACTTT
TRBJ2-7,-,-,TRBV30,CAWSVDRAYEQYF,TGTGCCTGGAGTGTGGACAGAGCCTACGAGCAGTACTTC
TRBJ1-2,few,TRBD1,TRBV27,CASSSGQGINYGYTF,TGTGCCAGCAGTTCCGGACAGGGAATAAACTATGGCTACACCTTC
TRBJ1-1,-,TRBD1,TRBV28,CASLSDREAFF,TGTGCCAGCCTCTCAGACAGGGAGGCTTTCTTT
TRBJ1-4,-,-,TRBV29-1,CSVETDATNEKLFF,TGCAGCGTTGAAACTGATGCAACTAATGAAAAACTGTTTTTT
TRBJ2-1,-,TRBD1,TRBV10-1,CASSEDRVPWIEQFF,TGCGCCAGCAGTGAGGACAGGGTGCCTTGGATTGAGCAGTTCTTC
TRBJ1-2,-,-,TRBV9,CASSVAGKYGYTF,TGTGCCAGCAGCGTAGCAGGGAAGTATGGCTACACCTTC
TRBJ2-2,few,TRBD2,TRBV7-9,CASSAQGLAGDTGELFF,TGTGCCAGCAGCGCCCAGGGACTAGCGGGAGACACCGGGGAGCTGTTTTTT
TRBJ1-4,-,-,TRBV11-2,CASSLEGGLNEKLFF,TGTGCCAGCAGCTTAGAAGGCGGACTTAATGAAAAACTGTTTTTT
TRBJ1-2,-,-,TRBV6-5,CASSYRSDWNGYTF,TGTGCCAGCAGTTACCGATCTGACTGGAATGGCTACACCTTC
TRBJ2-7,-,-,TRBV21-1,CASRRLAGGRAYEQYF,TGTGCCAGCAGACGACTAGCGGGAGGAAGGGCCTACGAGCAGTACTTC
TRBJ1-2,-,-,TRBV7-9,CASSLETALSYTF,TGTGCCAGCAGCTTAGAGACAGCTCTAAGCTACACCTTC
TRBJ2-1,-,TRBD1,TRBV25-1,CASRPGTGGYEQFF,TGTGCCAGCAGGCCAGGGACAGGTGGCTATGAGCAGTTCTTC
TRBJ2-3,-,-,TRBV19,CASSIGGSFLTDTQYF,TGTGCCAGTAGTATAGGGGGCAGCTTTCTAACAGATACGCAGTATTTT
TRBJ2-2,-,-,TRBV2,CASSERDNPNTGELFF,TGTGCCAGCAGTGAACGGGACAACCCGAACACCGGGGAGCTGTTTTTT
TRBJ1-1,-,-,TRBV29-1,CSVALPDTPNTEAFF,TGCAGCGTTGCTCTACCTGACACACCGAACACTGAAGCTTTCTTT
TRBJ2-1,-,TRBD1,TRBV6-1,CASSVGQGSYNEQFF,TGTGCCAGCAGTGTCGGACAGGGGTCCTACAATGAGCAGTTCTTC
TRBJ1-5,-,-,TRBV7-2,CASSLVGGMGNQPQHF,TGTGCCAGCAGCTTAGTGGGAGGGATGGGCAATCAGCCCCAGCATTTT
TRBJ1-1,-,TRBD1,TRBV6-5,CASSYSGQGTAEAFF,TGTGCCAGCAGTTACTCCGGACAGGGAACGGCTGAAGCTTTCTTT
TRBJ1-1,-,-,TRBV29-1,CSVESPSTEAFF,TGCAGCGTTGAGAGTCCTTCTACTGAAGCTTTCTTT
TRBJ1-3,-,-,TRBV6-1,CASSEGTEGNTIYF,TGTGCCAGCAGTGAAGGCACCGAGGGAAACACCATATATTTT
TRBJ1-1,few,-,TRBV10-3,CAISDEVGEAFF,TGTGCCATCAGCGACGAGGTGGGTGAAGCTTTCTTT
TRBJ2-3,-,TRBD2,TRBV5-4,CASSLDSGSVDTQYF,TGTGCCAGCAGCTTGGATAGCGGGAGCGTGGATACGCAGTATTTT
TRBJ1-2,few,-,TRBV5-4,CASSLAGGAHNYGYTF,TGTGCCAGCAGCTTGGCCGGGGGGGCGCATAACTATGGCTACACCTTC
TRBJ2-7,few,TRBD2,TRBV10-3,CAISPSSGRGEQYF,TGTGCCATCTCCCCGAGTAGCGGGAGGGGCGAGCAGTACTTC
TRBJ2-2,-,TRBD1,TRBV28,CASSFLDRDTGELFF,TGTGCCAGCAGTTTCCTGGACAGGGACACCGGGGAGCTGTTTTTT
TRBJ1-1,-,-,TRBV15,CATAQGSMNTEAFF,TGTGCCACCGCACAGGGAAGCATGAACACTGAAGCTTTCTTT
TRBJ1-3,-,-,TRBV7-9,CASSLGPPHSGNTIYF,TGTGCCAGCAGCCTGGGGCCCCCCCACTCTGGAAACACCATATATTTT
TRBJ2-2,-,-,TRBV7-3,CASSLTDNTGELFF,TGTGCCAGCAGCTTAACGGACAATACCGGGGAGCTGTTTTTT
TRBJ2-1,-,TRBD2,TRBV7-2,CVSSGRNREQFF,TGTGTTTCTAGCGGGAGGAATCGTGAGCAGTTCTTC
TRBJ2-5,few,TRBD1,TRBV9,CASSPARGQVQETQYF,TGTGCCAGCAGCCCCGCAAGGGGACAGGTCCAAGAGACCCAGTACTTC
TRBJ2-1,-,TRBD2,TRBV27,CASTPGAGDNEQFF,TGTGCCAGCACCCCCGGAGCGGGAGACAATGAGCAGTTCTTC
TRBJ2-2,-,TRBD2,TRBV7-6,CASSLAVAGGVDTGELFF,TGTGCCAGCAGCTTAGCGGTAGCGGGAGGTGTTGACACCGGGGAGCTGTTTTTT
TRBJ2-5,-,TRBD2,TRBV6-4,CASSPGTSGAETQYF,TGTGCCAGCAGCCCCGGGACTAGCGGAGCGGAGACCCAGTACTTC
TRBJ2-7,-,TRBD2,TRBV28,CASRDTSGSSYEQYF,TGTGCCAGCAGAGATACTAGCGGGAGTTCCTACGAGCAGTACTTC
TRBJ2-7,-,TRBD1,TRBV6-1,CASNPTGNSEEQYF,TGTGCCAGCAATCCGACAGGGAATTCGGAGGAGCAGTACTTC
TRBJ2-2,-,-,TRBV7-2,CASTEKSPGYTGELFF,TGTGCCAGCACCGAGAAGTCTCCAGGGTACACCGGGGAGCTGTTTTTT
TRBJ1-1,few,TRBD1,TRBV5-1,CASSVEQGAEAFF,TGCGCCAGCAGCGTCGAACAGGGGGCTGAAGCTTTCTTT
TRBJ2-5,-,TRBD1,TRBV6-6,CASQWTGEETQYF,TGTGCCAGCCAATGGACAGGGGAAGAGACCCAGTACTTC
TRBJ2-2,few,TRBD2,TRBV4-1,CASSRYGTSGRTSRATGELFF,TGCGCCAGCAGCCGCTATGGGACTAGCGGGAGGACTTCCCGGGCCACCGGGGAGCTGTTTTTT
TRBJ2-7,few,TRBD1,TRBV11-2,CASSYGQGAYYEQYF,TGTGCCAGCAGCTACGGACAGGGGGCCTACTACGAGCAGTACTTC
TRBJ2-7,-,TRBD2,TRBV28,CASSTGLASHEQYF,TGTGCCAGCAGTACGGGACTAGCGAGTCACGAGCAGTACTTC
TRBJ1-5,-,-,TRBV14,CASSLDHNQPQHF,TGTGCCAGCAGTCTAGATCATAATCAGCCCCAGCATTTT
TRBJ1-1,-,-,TRBV9,CASSVRDWNTEAFF,TGTGCCAGCAGCGTCCGGGACTGGAACACTGAAGCTTTCTTT